Below are 30 T cell receptor beta chains sequenced from a single sample in a study of CD8 T cells in Susac syndrome. Random-hexamer reverse transcription was applied to roughly 0.5 to 1 ug RNA. MiXCR, run by TCRdb on the immunoSEQ multiplex PCR reads, gives a single entry per CDR3 protein. The sample carries tens of thousands of distinct CDR3 sequences, 93% recorded once. The sequenced material came from CD8+ T cells from PBMCs. Receptors were obtained from a human donor with multiple sclerosis.

The chain recombines TRBV19 with TRBJ2-6, with D hard to call. From germline, CDR1 is LNHDA and CDR2 SQIVND (reference sequence). The CDR3 length is 15 residues. V lost 7 bases and J lost 0, with 10 bases in between. CDR3 protein: CASTTWDSGANVLTF. For the CDR3, the DNA is TGTGCCAGTACCACCTGGGACTCTGGGGCCAACGTCCTGACTTTC.

V usage is TRBV7-6 and J usage is TRBJ1-4; no reliable D call. V lost 0 bases to trimming and J lost 4 bases, with 12 bases between them. The CDR3 runs 16 residues. The V gene's germline CDR1 is SGHVS and CDR2 FNYEAQ. The CDR3 spells CASSLAETDDNEKLFF. The CDR3 nucleotides are TGTGCCAGCAGCTTAGCGGAGACGGACGATAATGAAAAACTGTTTTTT.

The rearrangement joins TRBV28 to TRBJ1-5; D remains ambiguous. Germline-derived CDR1 and CDR2 are MDHEN and SYDVKM. The ends were cut back, 4 bases at V and 2 bases at J, with 12 bases in the middle. The CDR3 spans 15 residues. CDR3 bases: TGTGCCAGCAGTTACGACACTTCGGGCAATCAGCCCCAGCATTTT. Protein: CASSYDTSGNQPQHF.

The V and J genes are TRBV6-5 and TRBJ1-2; 7 bases match TRBD1. The V segment lost 7 bases and the J segment 8 bases; nucleotides outside the gene matches: 13. CDR1 MNHEY and CDR2 SVGAGI come from the germline V gene. The CDR3 covers 14 residues. CDR3 nucleotide sequence: TGTGCCAGCACCCACCGGGACAGACGTGTAGGCTACACCTTC. It specifies CASTHRDRRVGYTF.

This chain uses TRBV19 with TRBJ2-1, with 9 bases fitting TRBD2. After removal of 2 bases from V and 4 bases from J, the junction contained 12 bases not matched to a gene. Per germline, CDR1 LNHDA and CDR2 SQIVND (reference sequence). The length of the CDR3 is 18 residues. The CDR3 sequence: CASSIIAGGTTMYNEQFF. CDR3 nucleotides: TGTGCCAGTAGTATAATTGCGGGGGGGACGACCATGTACAATGAGCAGTTCTTC.

V usage is TRBV15 and J usage is TRBJ1-1; 10 bases map to TRBD1. The V segment lost 4 bases and the J segment 4 bases; nucleotides outside the gene matches: 6. The CDR3 extends over 15 amino acids. Germline loops: CDR1 LNHNV, CDR2 YYDKDF (reference sequence). CDR3 protein: CATSNDRGQGTEAFF. Written as DNA, the CDR3 is TGTGCCACCAGCAATGACAGGGGGCAAGGCACTGAAGCTTTCTTT.

The CDR3 region is CASGSGYEQYF. CDR3 nucleotides: TGTGCGAGCGGGAGTGGCTACGAGCAGTACTTC. This chain links TRBV19 with TRBJ2-7, with 8 bases lining up with TRBD2. Germline loops: CDR1 LNHDA, CDR2 SQIVND (reference sequence). CDR3 size: 11 residues.

The chain employs TRBV6-2 or TRBV6-3 and TRBJ1-1; 8 nucleotides agree with TRBD1. This CDR3 comprises 14 residues. The trim removed 5 bases at V and 6 bases at J, leaving 8 bases unmatched. Germline values: CDR1 MNHEY, CDR2 SVGEGT. The DNA for the CDR3 is TGTGCCAGCAGTCTTACAGGGGGTAGATCTGAAGCTTTCTTT. As protein: CASSLTGGRSEAFF.

This rearrangement joins TRBV7-9 to TRBJ1-2, with D possibly TRBD1 on 5 matching bases. CDR3 length: 13 residues. Germline CDR1 and CDR2: SEHNR and FQNEAQ (reference sequence). The ends were cut back, 0 bases at V and 11 bases at J, with 13 bases in the middle. The DNA for the CDR3 is TGTGCCAGCAGCTTAGCGGATCCGGCAGGGTACACCTTC. Protein: CASSLADPAGYTF.

This chain joins TRBV29-1 and TRBJ1-3; a possible D gene is TRBD1 (5 bases). Germline loops: CDR1 SQVTM, CDR2 ANQGSEA. Trimming pared 7 bases from V and 5 bases from J, leaving 12 bases between. There are 12 residues in the CDR3. CDR3 sequence reads: CSALDTRNTIYF. The CDR3 nucleotides are TGCAGCGCCTTGGACACCAGAAACACCATATATTTT. Full variable domain (remainder filled in from reference TRBV29-1 and TRBJ1-3): SAVISQKPSRDICQRGTSLTIQCQVDSQVTMMFWYRQQPGQSLTLIATANQGSEATYESGFVIDKFPISRPNLTFSTLTVSNMSPEDSSIYLCSALDTRNTIYFGEGSWLTVV.

This sequence joins TRBV29-1 and TRBJ2-7; D is perhaps TRBD1 or TRBD2 (5 bases each). V was cut by 7 bases and J by 2 bases, with 9 bases left in between. The CDR3 runs to 11 residues. The germline gives CDR1 SQVTM, CDR2 ANQGSEA. The CDR3, as DNA: TGCAGCGCAGAGGGGACCTACGAGCAGTACTTC. Its protein is CSAEGTYEQYF.

The chain uses TRBV5-1 and TRBJ1-1; D uncertain. CDR1 is SGHRS and CDR2 is YFSETQ in the germline V gene. There are 16 residues in the CDR3. Between the trimmed V and J ends, which lost 5 bases and 1 base, there was a span of 18 bases. The CDR3 DNA is TGCGCCAGCAGACCAGTCAAGGTTGGGCAGAACACTGAAGCTTTCTTT. Protein product: CASRPVKVGQNTEAFF.

This chain links TRBV27 with TRBJ2-5; a weak D match, TRBD2 (6 bases). The CDR3 totals 13 residues. The V end was cut by 3 bases, the J end by 5 bases, with 10 bases between. CDR1 is MNHEY, CDR2 SMNVEV, per germline (reference sequence). CDR3 protein: CASSLSGRETQYF. The CDR3 nucleotides read TGTGCCAGCAGTTTGAGCGGGCGGGAGACCCAGTACTTC.

The genes are TRBV11-1 and TRBJ1-1; 7 bases agree with TRBD1. CDR3 length equals 17 residues. Germline lookup yields CDR1 SGHAT and CDR2 FQDESV (reference sequence). J was trimmed by 2 bases and V by 1 base; bases with no gene match: 10. CDR3: CASSLDVGPGGNTEAFF. For the CDR3, the DNA is TGTGCCAGCAGCTTAGACGTGGGGCCAGGGGGAAACACTGAAGCTTTCTTT.

This rearrangement joins TRBV6-6 to TRBJ2-5, with D perhaps assigned TRBD1 or TRBD2 (7 bases each). CDR1 is MNHNY and CDR2 is SVGAGI in the germline V gene (reference sequence). The CDR3 is 12 residues long. The V and J ends lost 11 bases and 5 bases respectively, with 15 bases between them. The CDR3 DNA reads as TGTGCCGGGGGGAGGGGGCGCGAGACCCAGTACTTC. Its translation: CAGGRGRETQYF.

The chain carries TRBV20-1 and TRBJ2-7; TRBD1 agrees at 12 bases. This CDR3 is built from 17 residues. The V gene end was trimmed by 2 bases and the J gene end by 6 bases; junction bases not matched to a gene: 14. The V gene's germline CDR1 is DFQATT and CDR2 SNEGSKA (reference sequence). In DNA, the CDR3 is TGCAGTGCTAGACCACTTCTATCCGGGACAGGGGGCCGCGAGCAGTACTTC. Translating it yields CSARPLLSGTGGREQYF.

The chain has TRBV4-3 and TRBJ2-1, with TRBD2 as a possible D gene (5 bases). V was cut by 5 bases and J by 7 bases, with 9 bases left in between. The germline gives CDR1 LGHNA, CDR2 YSLEER. The CDR3 is 12 amino acids. The CDR3 spells CASSFPGNEQFF. The CDR3 bases are TGCGCCAGCAGCTTTCCGGGGAATGAGCAGTTCTTC.

The chain employs TRBV7-9 and TRBJ2-5, with D possibly TRBD1 on 5 matching bases. V lost 1 base, J lost 2 bases, and 11 bases lay in between. Germline loops: CDR1 SEHNR, CDR2 FQNEAQ (reference sequence). This CDR3 comprises 15 residues. The CDR3 DNA is TGTGCCAGCAGCTTAGGTTCAGGGCAGCAAGAGACCCAGTACTTC. Translating gives CASSLGSGQQETQYF.

This clonotype has only one observation. The chain couples TRBV29-1 to TRBJ2-1; the match to TRBD2 covers 7 bases. Looked up from germline, CDR1 is SQVTM and CDR2 is ANQGSEA. The CDR3 covers 11 residues. J was trimmed by 12 bases and V by 7 bases; bases with no gene match: 9. The CDR3 bases are TGCAGCGCCCGGAGGGCTAGCGGGCAGTTCTTC. It is translated as CSARRASGQFF.

The chain carries TRBV4-3 and TRBJ1-1; D not certain. The CDR3 loop spans 16 amino acids. V lost 0 bases to trimming and J lost 0 bases, with 11 bases between them. CDR1 LGHNA and CDR2 YSLEER come from the germline V gene. CDR3 loop: CASSQEIWTMNTEAFF. The CDR3 DNA is TGCGCCAGCAGCCAAGAGATTTGGACCATGAACACTGAAGCTTTCTTT.

The V and J genes are TRBV14 and TRBJ2-7; unclear D gene. Trimming stripped 1 base from V and 6 bases from J, with 7 bases between. The CDR3 has 12 residues. Germline V gene data show CDR1 as SGHDN and CDR2 as FVKESK. CDR3 nucleotide sequence: TGTGCCAGCAGCCAAGGGGTTGGCGAGCAGTACTTC. Translated: CASSQGVGEQYF.

The genes are TRBV29-1 and TRBJ1-2; D uncertain. Trimming left V 4 bases short and J 0 bases short, with 15 bases between. This CDR3 is 15 amino acids long. Per the germline V gene, CDR1 is SQVTM and CDR2 is ANQGSEA. The CDR3 DNA follows: TGCAGCGTTGCCCCGAACATACCGGCTAACTATGGCTACACCTTC. Translating gives CSVAPNIPANYGYTF.

In DNA form, the CDR3 reads TGTGCCAGCAGCACGGGACTAGCATACGAGCAGTACTTC. Its protein product is CASSTGLAYEQYF. This chain links TRBV13 with TRBJ2-7, with 9 bases identical to TRBD2. CDR1 is PRHDT, CDR2 FYEKMQ, per germline (reference sequence). The CDR3 has 13 amino acids. V was pared by 5 bases and J by 4 bases, with 3 bases of the junction left unmatched.

The chain employs TRBV7-9 and TRBJ2-5, with unresolved D. The ends were cut back, 5 bases at V and 5 bases at J, with 9 bases in the middle. CDR1 and CDR2 from the germline V gene are SEHNR and FQNEAQ (reference sequence). The CDR3 is 12 residues long. For the CDR3, the DNA is TGTGCCAGCAGCCGTACAGCGGAGACCCAGTACTTC. It is translated as CASSRTAETQYF.

The count of this clonotype is one. The chain employs TRBV28 and TRBJ1-4; D not resolved. The CDR3 runs 16 residues. V lost 1 base and J 4 bases, leaving 13 bases between the germline ends. Looked up from germline, CDR1 is MDHEN and CDR2 is SYDVKM. CDR3 in DNA: TGTGCCAGCAGTTTATTCCCCGGGGATGGTAATGAAAAACTGTTTTTT. This sequence encodes CASSLFPGDGNEKLFF.

This chain connects TRBV7-9 to TRBJ1-2; 7 nucleotides agree with TRBD1. The CDR3 loop spans 16 amino acids. V dropped 3 bases and J dropped 8; count of bases not matched to a gene: 15. Germline V gives CDR1 SEHNR, CDR2 FQNEAQ (reference sequence). The CDR3 loop reads CASSLYFLDRSIGYTF. Written as DNA, the CDR3 is TGTGCCAGCAGCTTGTACTTCCTGGACAGGTCGATCGGCTACACCTTC.

This clonotype showed up just once. V usage is TRBV29-1 and J usage is TRBJ2-1, with D unresolved. The CDR3 has 14 residues. V gave up 1 base and J gave up 9 bases, with 16 bases separating them. Per germline, CDR1 SQVTM and CDR2 ANQGSEA. The CDR3 loop reads CSVEGGWDSIEQFF. The CDR3 DNA follows: TGCAGCGTTGAAGGCGGCTGGGATTCGATTGAGCAGTTCTTC.

V and J are TRBV20-1 and TRBJ2-1; TRBD2 matches at 8 bases. The CDR3 covers 15 residues. Germline V gene sequence: CDR1 DFQATT, CDR2 SNEGSKA (reference sequence). Losses at the gene ends were 0 bases for V and 8 bases for J; bases not matched to a gene: 9. The DNA for the CDR3 is TGCAGTGCTAGAGAGGTAGCGGGGCCGATGGATGAGCAGTTCTTC. Translation gives CSAREVAGPMDEQFF.

The chain combines TRBV3-1 with TRBJ2-5, with 8 bases lining up with TRBD2. CDR1 is LGHDT, CDR2 YNNKEL, per germline (reference sequence). V was clipped by 4 bases and J by 4 bases; unmatched bases: 14. This CDR3 is 17 amino acids long. The DNA for the CDR3 is TGTGCCAGCAGCCTCATCTATCGCCGGGGGGGAAGAGAGACCCAGTACTTC. The encoded protein is CASSLIYRRGGRETQYF.

The chain joins TRBV29-1 to TRBJ1-2, with D perhaps TRBD1 (5 bases). The V gene's germline CDR1 is SQVTM and CDR2 ANQGSEA. The CDR3 length is 12 residues. Trimming removed 4 bases at V and 4 bases at J, with 10 bases between. In DNA form, the CDR3 reads TGCAGCGTTGGACAGTTCAGCTATGGCTACACCTTC. It yields the protein CSVGQFSYGYTF.